This T cell receptor beta chain derives from a study of blood T cell repertoires in COVID-19. How the authors handled the data: Estimation of nucleated cell counts relied on the amplification of reference gene primers. Libraries were prepared by immunoSEQ multiplex PCR; TCRdb keeps only in-frame clonotypes and omits some of them. V and J calls and clone size come straight from that table; D and trimming were deduced from the DNA. The table includes about 210,000 clones, roughly 90% detected once. Germline V gene sequence: CDR1 MNHNS, CDR2 SASEGT. The V end was cut by 0 bases, the J end by 4 bases, with 6 bases between. There are 13 residues in the CDR3. This clone was picked up one time.

The sample was peripheral blood. The chain couples TRBV6-1 to TRBJ1-2, with a possible D match to TRBD1 (6 bases). The clonotype was recovered from a woman aged 40 to 55 with acute or convalescent COVID-19. Written as DNA, the CDR3 is TGTGCCAGCAGTGAAGCAGGGGGCTATGGCTACACCTTC. Encoded protein: CASSEAGGYGYTF.